The 14 T cell receptor beta chains below all came from one sample that was sequenced in a study of neurological immune-mediated disorders. MiXCR, applied by TCRdb to the 5' RACE reads, yields one record per CDR3 protein. Among about 84,000 distinct CDR3 sequences listed, about 9.4% were seen once. Sequencing input: PBMCs. All receptors come from a middle-aged man in good health.

Remarks on this clonotype: This could be a read error, since a much larger clone is one nucleotide away. V and J are TRBV5-1 and TRBJ2-2, with D possibly being TRBD2 (5 bases). Germline CDR1 SGHRS, CDR2 YFSETQ. CDR3 length: 14 residues. The CDR3 region has the DNA TGCGCCAGCAGCACACGTTTAGCGTCCGGGGAGCGGTTTTTT. Its protein product is CASSTRLASGERFF.

This clonotype was seen repeatedly, ten times or more. The rearrangement uses TRBV9 and TRBJ1-3, with TRBD1 matching 7 bases. The CDR3 totals 17 residues. The junction had 8 bases not matched to a gene; V was cut back by 2 bases and J by 0 bases. Germline assignment: CDR1 SGDLS and CDR2 YYNGEE. CDR3 region: CASSVKEGQNSGNTIYF. CDR3 in DNA: TGTGCCAGCAGCGTGAAGGAGGGACAGAACTCTGGAAACACCATATATTTT.

At least ten counts were recorded for this clonotype. The chain joins TRBV6-5 to TRBJ2-1; D possibly corresponds to TRBD2 (6 bases). Germline CDR1 and CDR2: MNHEY and SVGAGI. Deletions cut 7 bases from V and 5 bases from J, with 15 bases between. CDR3 size: 14 residues. The CDR3 region is CASTSGGVDNEQFF. In DNA, the CDR3 is TGTGCCAGCACTTCCGGAGGGGTCGACAATGAGCAGTTCTTC.

The chain has TRBV12-3 or TRBV12-4 and TRBJ2-5; 7 nucleotides match TRBD2. CDR3 length equals 15 residues. The trim removed 6 bases at V and 5 bases at J, leaving 12 bases unmatched. CDR3 amino acids: CASSLGAGRGETQYF. CDR3 DNA sequence: TGTGCCAGCAGCCTCGGAGCGGGACGTGGGGAGACCCAGTACTTC.

This clonotype has ten or more counts. The V and J genes are TRBV18 and TRBJ2-7, with TRBD2 identical over 14 bases. The CDR3 extends over 15 amino acids. Germline CDR1 is KGHSH and CDR2 is LQKENI. The V and J ends lost 4 bases and 4 bases, in that order; junction bases with no gene match: 3. Here the CDR3 reads CASSRGLAGEYEQYF. CDR3 coding DNA: TGTGCCAGCTCACGGGGACTAGCGGGAGAGTACGAGCAGTACTTC.

Ten or more counts support this clonotype. V is TRBV12-3 or TRBV12-4 and J is TRBJ1-1; 9 bases are a match to TRBD1. With V trimmed by 6 bases and J by 5 bases, 10 bases remained unmatched. The CDR3 covers 15 residues. The CDR3 DNA sequence: TGTGCCAGCAGCCCCGGGGGACAGGGTAGAACTGAAGCTTTCTTT. Translated, it gives CASSPGGQGRTEAFF.

The J gene is TRBJ2-1, the V gene TRBV6-2 or TRBV6-3; 8 bases align to TRBD2. Germline-derived CDR1 and CDR2 are MNHEY and SVGEGT. V trimming: 2 bases; J trimming: 13 bases; junction bases outside the gene matches: 13. This CDR3 is built from 15 residues. CDR3 DNA: TGTGCCAGCAGTTACGTGGTAGCGGGGCTTAGTCAACAGTTCTTC. It is translated as CASSYVVAGLSQQFF.

V is TRBV12-3 or TRBV12-4 and J is TRBJ1-5; weak D call: TRBD1 (6 bases). V shed 3 bases and J shed 3 bases, with 24 bases lying between them. The CDR3 consists of 19 residues. CDR3 residues: CASSFEDRFTIFFNQPQHF. CDR3 coding DNA: TGTGCCAGCAGTTTCGAGGACAGATTTACAATTTTCTTCAATCAGCCCCAGCATTTT.

This clonotype came up many times. This chain links TRBV29-1 with TRBJ1-1; no clear D gene. Trimming removed 6 bases at V and 2 bases at J, with 16 bases between. The V gene's germline CDR1 is SQVTM and CDR2 ANQGSEA. The length of the CDR3 is 14 residues. CDR3 coding DNA: TGCAGCGTCAGGAGGGCGGATTCTAACACTGAAGCTTTCTTT. It yields the protein CSVRRADSNTEAFF.

This clonotype was observed at least ten times. The chain couples TRBV7-9 to TRBJ2-3; no clear D gene. CDR3 size: 11 residues. Germline V gene sequence: CDR1 SEHNR, CDR2 FQNEAQ (reference sequence). The V gene lost 5 bases and the J gene lost 7 bases, with 7 bases spanning the gap. The CDR3 DNA is TGTGCCAGCAGCCCGACCTATACGCAGTATTTT. Its translation: CASSPTYTQYF.

In this sample, this clonotype turned up many times. The J gene is TRBJ2-7, the V gene TRBV27; D is unclear. V was cut by 6 bases and J by 0 bases, with 15 bases left in between. In germline, CDR1 is MNHEY, CDR2 SMNVEV (reference sequence). The CDR3 extends over 15 amino acids. The CDR3 DNA reads as TGTGCCAGCAGGCGAAGGGCTATCAGCTCCTACGAGCAGTACTTC. Its translation is CASRRRAISSYEQYF.

The chain links TRBV5-1 to TRBJ2-2; the D is unclear. Trimming took 4 bases from V and 4 from J, leaving 20 bases between them. CDR3 length: 17 residues. In germline, CDR1 is SGHRS, CDR2 YFSETQ. This CDR3 is CASSVGKSSDSTGELFF. DNA of the CDR3: TGCGCCAGCAGCGTGGGGAAGTCAAGCGACTCCACCGGGGAGCTGTTTTTT.

This clonotype was counted many times. The chain is built from TRBV9 and TRBJ2-6; 8 positions agree with TRBD2. This CDR3 spans 18 amino acids. Germline V gene sequence: CDR1 SGDLS, CDR2 YYNGEE. The V gene end was trimmed by 0 bases and the J gene end by 3 bases; junction bases not matched to a gene: 8. CDR3 residues: CASSVGSGRAFGANVLTF. CDR3 coding DNA: TGTGCCAGCAGCGTAGGGTCCGGGAGGGCCTTTGGGGCCAACGTCCTGACTTTC.

V and J are TRBV19 and TRBJ1-5; D remains unclear. Germline V CDR1 and CDR2: LNHDA, SQIVND (reference sequence). The CDR3 contains 13 residues. Trimming left V 7 bases short and J 4 bases short, with 11 bases between. The CDR3 nucleotides read TGTGCCAGTAAAGAAGGCAGGAATCAGCCCCAGCATTTT. This codes for CASKEGRNQPQHF.